Following are 25 T cell receptor beta chains from one sample sequenced in a study of blood T cells in healthy people across ages (dated by TCRdb to 2014 to 2015). Libraries came from 5' RACE. The data were produced on an Illumina HiSeq 2500. A second PCR of 7 to 11 cycles was performed with a sample-barcoded 5' primer and a J-beta primer mix. TCRdb took the public reads, trimmed them with fastp at Q25, ran MiXCR for clone calling and kept in-frame beta chains. CDR3 protein duplicates are merged, each entry listing the most common genes and DNA. The sample table holds around 800,000 distinct CDR3 sequences, of which approximately 59% were seen once. The leading ten clones occupy around a quarter of the sample. The sample comprised blood. The receptors derive from a man aged 25-40 years in good health.

The chain carries TRBV4-3 and TRBJ1-2; tentatively, D is TRBD1 (6 bases). V gave up 1 base and J gave up 7 bases, with 22 bases separating them. Germline V gene data show CDR1 as LGHNA and CDR2 as YSLEER. The CDR3 is 17 residues long. In DNA form, the CDR3 reads TGCGCCAGCAGCCAAGCCCCGGGGGCGAGGGGTGTTGGTGGCTACACCTTC. As protein: CASSQAPGARGVGGYTF.

This clonotype appeared a few times. The J gene is TRBJ2-1, the V gene TRBV15, with a tentative D call TRBD1 (5 bases). Looked up from germline, CDR1 is LNHNV and CDR2 is YYDKDF (reference sequence). This CDR3 contains 12 residues. V was trimmed by 0 bases and J by 14 bases, leaving 11 bases between them. In DNA, the CDR3 is TGTGCCACCAGCAGAGACTGGGCAGGGAAGTTCTTC. It is translated as CATSRDWAGKFF.

The gene calls are TRBV10-3 and TRBJ2-1, with 10 bases aligning to TRBD1. This CDR3 is 15 amino acids long. Germline-derived CDR1 and CDR2 are ENHRY and SYGVKD. Trimming cost V 0 bases and J 8 bases; bases outside gene matches: 4. DNA for the CDR3: TGTGCCATCAGTGAGTCAGGACAGGGGGTCGATGAGCAGTTCTTC. This codes for CAISESGQGVDEQFF.

This chain connects TRBV6-1 to TRBJ2-5; D unclear. The V and J ends lost 6 bases and 8 bases respectively, with 10 bases between them. Per the germline V gene, CDR1 is MNHNS and CDR2 is SASEGT. The CDR3 totals 11 residues. CDR3 sequence: CASSSSITQYF. CDR3 in DNA: TGTGCCAGCAGCAGTTCTATAACCCAGTACTTC.

The chain recombines TRBV20-1 with TRBJ2-7, with D tentatively TRBD1 or TRBD2 (5 bases each). Germline V gene sequence: CDR1 DFQATT, CDR2 SNEGSKA (reference sequence). The CDR3 has 15 amino acids. V was shortened by 8 bases and J by 7 bases, with 27 bases between the two germline ends. The CDR3 reads CSPIISGPIEGEQYF. In DNA, the CDR3 is TGCAGTCCGATTATCTCGGGACCGATAGAGGGTGAGCAGTACTTC.

Details on this clonotype: Compared with germline, one end of the junction differs, possibly owing to a read error. The chain combines TRBV3-1 with TRBJ2-5; 7 nucleotides match TRBD2. The germline V gene encodes CDR1 LGHDT and CDR2 YNNKEL (reference sequence). The CDR3 is 15 residues long. The CDR3 coding sequence is TGTGCCAGCAGCTCCGGACGAGCGGGGCAAGAGACCCAGTCCTTC. Its translation: CASSSGRAGQETQSF.

The chain uses TRBV7-2 and TRBJ2-7, with 14 bases matching TRBD2. The V segment lost 5 bases and the J segment 12 bases; nucleotides outside the gene matches: 18. Germline CDR1 and CDR2: SGHTA and FQGNSA. This CDR3 contains 17 residues. CDR3 DNA: TGTGCCAGCAGCACCTACGGACTAGCGGGGGGAGTTGAGACCCGGTACTTC. It codes for CASSTYGLAGGVETRYF. The full variable domain, in which reference TRBV7-2 and TRBJ2-7 provide the parts outside the CDR3, is GAGVSQSPSNKVTEKGKDVELRCDPISGHTALYWYRQSLGQGLEFLIYFQGNSAPDKSGLPSDRFSAERTGGSVSTLTIQRTQQEDSAVYLCASSTYGLAGGVETRYFGPGTRLTVT.

This chain connects TRBV6-2 or TRBV6-3 to TRBJ2-4; no clear D. The better agreement between TRBJ2-7 and the DNA end casts doubt on the J call. The germline gives CDR1 MNHEY, CDR2 SVGEGT. CDR3 size: 14 residues. The CDR3 DNA is TGTGCCAGCAGTTACCTGACACGGATAAACGAGCAGTACTTC. This sequence encodes CASSYLTRINEQYF.

This clonotype was detected ten times or more. The V gene is TRBV29-1, the J gene TRBJ2-3, with 10 positions matching TRBD2. This CDR3 has 14 residues. J gave up 6 bases and V 6 bases, and 9 bases lay outside the gene matches. Germline V gene lookup returns CDR1 SQVTM and CDR2 ANQGSEA. The CDR3 DNA reads as TGCAGCGTCAGCTCCCCTAGCGGGGGTGATACGCAGTATTTT. Its protein is CSVSSPSGGDTQYF.

In this sample, this clonotype turned up a few times. The J gene is TRBJ2-3, the V gene TRBV9, with 10 bases identical to TRBD2. The germline gives CDR1 SGDLS, CDR2 YYNGEE. The CDR3 extends over 14 amino acids. Trimming cost V 2 bases and J 6 bases; bases outside gene matches: 3. The CDR3 DNA follows: TGTGCCAGCAGCGTTCTTAGCGGGGGGGATACGCAGTATTTT. Residues: CASSVLSGGDTQYF. The whole variable domain, remainder taken from reference TRBV9 and TRBJ2-3, is DSGVTQTPKHLITATGQRVTLRCSPRSGDLSVYWYQQSLDQGLQFLIQYYNGEERAKGNILERFSAQQFPDLHSELNLSSLELGDSALYFCASSVLSGGDTQYFGPGTRLTVL.

The chain couples TRBV2 to TRBJ2-5; D unresolved. Trimming took 0 bases from V and 6 from J, leaving 17 bases between them. Germline V gene data show CDR1 as SNHLY and CDR2 as FYNNEI. This CDR3 region has 16 residues. CDR3 residues: CASSEALVGMRKTQYF. CDR3 DNA sequence: TGTGCCAGCAGTGAAGCCTTGGTGGGCATGCGGAAGACCCAGTACTTC. The full variable domain, its missing parts supplied by reference TRBV2 and TRBJ2-5, is EPEVTQTPSHQVTQMGQEVILRCVPISNHLYFYWYRQILGQKVEFLVSFYNNEISEKSEIFDDQFSVERPDGSNFTLKIRSTKLEDSAMYFCASSEALVGMRKTQYFGPGTRLLVL.

V is TRBV28 and J is TRBJ1-2, with D unresolved. V was pared by 5 bases and J by 1 base, with 23 bases between. Germline V gene lookup returns CDR1 MDHEN and CDR2 SYDVKM. The CDR3 is made up of 18 amino acids. The CDR3 DNA follows: TGTGCCAGCAGTCTTTCCCATCTTACAGACCTCAGTAACTATGGCTACACCTTC. This codes for CASSLSHLTDLSNYGYTF.

This chain's CDR3 is CATLPEQGAMDGYTF. DNA of the CDR3: TGTGCCACCTTACCCGAACAGGGGGCGATGGATGGCTACACCTTC. The chain couples TRBV27 to TRBJ1-2; TRBD1 matches 9 bases. Germline assignment: CDR1 MNHEY and CDR2 SMNVEV (reference sequence). The CDR3 loop spans 15 amino acids. With V trimmed by 10 bases and J by 6 bases, 15 bases remained unmatched.

This clonotype turned up a few times. This chain joins TRBV7-9 and TRBJ2-7, with 11 bases aligning to TRBD1. Germline CDR1 SEHNR, CDR2 FQNEAQ (reference sequence). The CDR3 is made up of 14 amino acids. The junction had 4 bases not matched to a gene; V was cut back by 8 bases and J by 1 base. As DNA, the CDR3 is TGTGCCAGCGGTGGGACAGGGGGATCCTACGAGCAGTACTTC. It translates to CASGGTGGSYEQYF.

This clonotype was detected ten times or more. CDR3 sequence: CASSPRTVDTEAFF. CDR3 coding DNA: TGTGCCAGCAGCCCGCGGACAGTGGACACTGAAGCTTTCTTT. The chain is built from TRBV7-2 and TRBJ1-1; TRBD1 is a possible D gene (6 bases). The germline gives CDR1 SGHTA, CDR2 FQGNSA. With 5 bases removed from V and 3 bases from J, the gap between germline ends came to 13 bases. The CDR3 covers 14 residues.

The chain employs TRBV4-3 and TRBJ2-5; 7 bases agree with TRBD2. The J call could be wrong; TRBJ2-7 is a better fit for the DNA end. This CDR3 region has 13 residues. Per the germline V gene, CDR1 is LGHNA and CDR2 is YSLEER. The CDR3 reads CASSPGLPNEQYF. For the CDR3, the DNA is TGCGCCAGCAGCCCGGGACTACCTAACGAGCAGTACTTC.

CDR3 protein: CATSSGLAGNEQFF. CDR3 nucleotide sequence: TGTGCCACCAGCAGCGGACTAGCTGGAAATGAGCAGTTCTTC. The gene calls are TRBV15 and TRBJ2-1; 8 bases line up with TRBD2. With 3 bases clipped from V and 7 bases from J, the junction kept 5 bases outside the gene matches. The CDR3 is 14 amino acids. The germline V gene encodes CDR1 LNHNV and CDR2 YYDKDF (reference sequence).

This chain uses TRBV7-8 with TRBJ2-1; the D call may be TRBD1 or TRBD2 (5 bases each). The V end lost 4 bases, the J end lost 3 bases, and 16 bases lay between the germline ends. From germline, CDR1 is SGHVS and CDR2 FQNEAQ. CDR3 length equals 16 residues. The CDR3 protein is CASSSRDGKNYNEQFF. The CDR3 nucleotides read TGTGCCAGCAGCTCTAGGGACGGGAAAAACTACAATGAGCAGTTCTTC.

This clonotype was recorded a few times. The chain is built from TRBV20-1 and TRBJ1-5; TRBD1 might be the D (5 bases). The CDR3 runs to 14 residues. Germline V gene data show CDR1 as DFQATT and CDR2 as SNEGSKA (reference sequence). V gave up 3 bases and J gave up 2 bases, with 11 bases separating them. The CDR3 region is CSARDILGNQPQHF. The CDR3 DNA sequence: TGCAGTGCTAGGGACATTTTGGGCAATCAGCCCCAGCATTTT.

This clonotype is a singleton in its sample. The chain is built from TRBV27 and TRBJ2-2; perhaps TRBD1 as D (6 bases). This CDR3 has 16 residues. V shed 7 bases and J shed 4 bases, with 19 bases lying between them. CDR1 is MNHEY and CDR2 is SMNVEV in the germline V gene (reference sequence). The chain's CDR3 is CASTPRGREITGELFF. The CDR3 DNA is TGTGCCAGCACTCCCAGGGGACGCGAGATCACCGGGGAGCTGTTTTTT.

V gene TRBV24-1 combines with J gene TRBJ2-5; no definite D call. Trimming removed 0 bases from V and 11 bases from J, with 18 bases in between. The CDR3 has 15 residues. Germline V gene data show CDR1 as KGHDR and CDR2 as SFDVKD. CDR3 DNA: TGTGCCACCAGTGATTTGAGGGTAGCCATCGATGAGCAGTACTTC. It codes for CATSDLRVAIDEQYF.

This chain links TRBV20-1 with TRBJ1-5; 7 bases fit TRBD1. This CDR3 is built from 14 residues. The J segment lost 3 bases and the V segment lost 7 bases, leaving 9 bases of the junction unmatched. Germline V gene sequence: CDR1 DFQATT, CDR2 SNEGSKA (reference sequence). The CDR3 reads CSVDRTGPNQPQHF. The CDR3 DNA follows: TGCAGTGTAGACAGGACAGGACCCAATCAGCCCCAGCATTTT.

This clonotype was found a few times. This rearrangement joins TRBV20-1 to TRBJ1-2; tentatively, D is TRBD1 (5 bases). V was clipped by 3 bases and J by 7 bases, with 18 bases between them. Germline CDR1 and CDR2: DFQATT and SNEGSKA (reference sequence). This CDR3 spans 14 amino acids. This chain's CDR3 is CSARAGGGFRGYTF. Here the CDR3 DNA reads TGCAGTGCTAGGGCCGGTGGGGGATTTCGTGGCTACACCTTC.

This clonotype was counted between two and nine times. This chain uses TRBV29-1 with TRBJ2-3; 9 positions match TRBD2. This CDR3 contains 16 residues. The V gene end was trimmed by 4 bases and the J gene end by 3 bases; junction bases not matched to a gene: 11. Germline-derived CDR1 and CDR2 are SQVTM and ANQGSEA. This chain's CDR3 is CSVGPRGGAKTDTQYF. The CDR3 DNA is TGCAGCGTTGGACCCCGCGGGGGGGCGAAAACAGATACGCAGTATTTT.

DNA for the CDR3: TGCAGCGTTGAACCACAGGGGGTATCTAACTATGGCTACACCTTC. It encodes CSVEPQGVSNYGYTF. V gene TRBV29-1 combines with J gene TRBJ1-2; 8 bases are a match to TRBD1. Germline V gene sequence: CDR1 SQVTM, CDR2 ANQGSEA. This CDR3 is 15 amino acids long. After removal of 2 bases from V and 0 bases from J, the junction contained 5 bases not matched to a gene.